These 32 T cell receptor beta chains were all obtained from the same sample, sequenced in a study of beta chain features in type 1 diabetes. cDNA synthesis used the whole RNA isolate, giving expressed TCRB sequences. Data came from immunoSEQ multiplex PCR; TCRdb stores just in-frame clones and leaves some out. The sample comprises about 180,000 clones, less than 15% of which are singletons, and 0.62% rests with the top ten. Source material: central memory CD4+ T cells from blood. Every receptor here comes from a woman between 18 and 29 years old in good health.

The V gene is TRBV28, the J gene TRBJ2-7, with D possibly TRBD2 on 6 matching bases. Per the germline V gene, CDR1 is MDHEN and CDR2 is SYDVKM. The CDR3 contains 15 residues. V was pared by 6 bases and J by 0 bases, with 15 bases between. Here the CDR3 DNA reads TGTGCCAGCAGCCAAGGACACGGGGGCTCCTACGAGCAGTACTTC. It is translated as CASSQGHGGSYEQYF.

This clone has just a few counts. CDR3 sequence reads: CASSSTSGKSTDTQYF. The CDR3 DNA reads TGTGCCAGCAGTTCGACTAGCGGGAAGAGCACAGATACGCAGTATTTT. This chain connects TRBV6-5 to TRBJ2-3; 11 bases align to TRBD2. The length of the CDR3 is 16 residues. Trimming cost V 4 bases and J 0 bases; bases outside gene matches: 3. The germline V gene has CDR1 MNHEY and CDR2 SVGAGI.

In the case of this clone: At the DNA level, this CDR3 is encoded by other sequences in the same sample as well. The CDR3 loop reads CASSLLLAHEQYF. The CDR3 coding sequence is TGTGCCAGCAGCTTATTATTAGCTCACGAGCAGTACTTC. The rearrangement joins TRBV7-2 to TRBJ2-7; D not resolved. The length of the CDR3 is 13 residues. In germline, CDR1 is SGHTA, CDR2 FQGNSA. The ends were cut back, 2 bases at V and 5 bases at J, with 10 bases in the middle.

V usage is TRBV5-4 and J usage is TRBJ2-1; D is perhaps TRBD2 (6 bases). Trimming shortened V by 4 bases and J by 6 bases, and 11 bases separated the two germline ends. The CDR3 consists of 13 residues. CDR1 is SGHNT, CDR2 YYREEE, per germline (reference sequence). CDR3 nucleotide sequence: TGTGCCAGCAGCCCCGGGACTGGCAATGAGCAGTTCTTC. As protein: CASSPGTGNEQFF.

DNA for the CDR3: TGTGCCTGGAGTGTTAACAGCGGGAGAACTGAAGCTTTCTTT. Encoded protein: CAWSVNSGRTEAFF. The J gene is TRBJ1-1, the V gene TRBV30; D ambiguous. Germline loops: CDR1 GTSNPN, CDR2 SVGIG (reference sequence). This CDR3 comprises 14 residues. Trimming removed 0 bases from V and 5 bases from J, with 13 bases in between.

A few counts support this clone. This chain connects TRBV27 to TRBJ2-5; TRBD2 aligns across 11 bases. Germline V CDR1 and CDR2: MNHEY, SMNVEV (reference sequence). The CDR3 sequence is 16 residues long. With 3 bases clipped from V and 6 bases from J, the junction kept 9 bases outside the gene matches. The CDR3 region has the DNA TGTGCCAGCAGTTTGGGACTAGCGGCCTTTAAGAAGACCCAGTACTTC. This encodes CASSLGLAAFKKTQYF.

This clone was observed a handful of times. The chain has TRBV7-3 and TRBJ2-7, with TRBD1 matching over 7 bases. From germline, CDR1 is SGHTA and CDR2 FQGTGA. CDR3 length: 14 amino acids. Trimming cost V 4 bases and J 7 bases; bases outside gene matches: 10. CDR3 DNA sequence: TGTGCCAGCAGCTCCCGACAGGGAGCTGATGAGCAGTACTTC. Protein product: CASSSRQGADEQYF.

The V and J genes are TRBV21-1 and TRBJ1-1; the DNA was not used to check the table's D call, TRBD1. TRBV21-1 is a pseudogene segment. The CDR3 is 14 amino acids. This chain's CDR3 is CARFKMGQSTEAFF. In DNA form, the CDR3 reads TGTGCCAGGTTCAAAATGGGACAGTCCACTGAAGCTTTCTTT.

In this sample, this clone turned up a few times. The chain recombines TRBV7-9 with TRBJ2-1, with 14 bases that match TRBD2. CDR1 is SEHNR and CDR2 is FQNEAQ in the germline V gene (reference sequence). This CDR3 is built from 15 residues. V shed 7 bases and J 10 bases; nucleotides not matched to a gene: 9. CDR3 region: CASTLGLAGEWEQFF. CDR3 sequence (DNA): TGTGCCAGCACTCTGGGACTAGCGGGAGAATGGGAGCAGTTCTTC. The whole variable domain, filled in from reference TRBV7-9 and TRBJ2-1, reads DTGVSQNPRHKITKRGQNVTFRCDPISEHNRLYWYRQTLGQGPEFLTYFQNEAQLEKSRLLSDRFSAERPKGSFSTLEIQRTEQGDSAMYLCASTLGLAGEWEQFFGPGTRLTVL.

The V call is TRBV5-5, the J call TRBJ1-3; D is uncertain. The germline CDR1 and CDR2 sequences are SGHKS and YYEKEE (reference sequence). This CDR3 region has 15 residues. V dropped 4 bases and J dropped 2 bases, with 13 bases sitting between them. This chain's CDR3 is CASSLLGDPGNTIYF. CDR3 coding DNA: TGTGCCAGCAGCCTATTGGGAGACCCTGGAAACACCATATATTTT.

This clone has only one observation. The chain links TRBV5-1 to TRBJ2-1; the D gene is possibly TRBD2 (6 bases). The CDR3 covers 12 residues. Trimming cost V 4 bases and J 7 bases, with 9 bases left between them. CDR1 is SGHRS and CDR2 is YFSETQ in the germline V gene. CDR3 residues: CASSNSGNEQFF. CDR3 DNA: TGCGCCAGCAGCAATAGCGGAAATGAGCAGTTCTTC.

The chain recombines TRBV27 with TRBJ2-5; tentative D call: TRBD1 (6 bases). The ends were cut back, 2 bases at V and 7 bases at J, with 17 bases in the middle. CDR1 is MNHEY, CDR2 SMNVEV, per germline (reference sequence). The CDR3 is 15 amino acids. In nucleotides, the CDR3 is TGTGCCAGCAGTTTAGGGGGCCCCCCCAGGTGGACCCAGTACTTC. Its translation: CASSLGGPPRWTQYF.

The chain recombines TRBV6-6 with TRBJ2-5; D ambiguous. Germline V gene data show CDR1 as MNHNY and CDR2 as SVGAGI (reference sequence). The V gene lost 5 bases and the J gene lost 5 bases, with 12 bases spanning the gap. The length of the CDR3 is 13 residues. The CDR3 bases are TGTGCCAGCAGTCAGAACCGATGGGAGACCCAGTACTTC. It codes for CASSQNRWETQYF.

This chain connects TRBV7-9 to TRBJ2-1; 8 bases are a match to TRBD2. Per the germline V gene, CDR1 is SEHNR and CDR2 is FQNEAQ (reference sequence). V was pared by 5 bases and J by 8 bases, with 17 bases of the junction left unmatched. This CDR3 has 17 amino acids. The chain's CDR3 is CASSRLGASGRVDEQFF. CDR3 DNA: TGTGCCAGCAGCCGCTTGGGTGCCAGCGGGAGAGTGGATGAGCAGTTCTTC.

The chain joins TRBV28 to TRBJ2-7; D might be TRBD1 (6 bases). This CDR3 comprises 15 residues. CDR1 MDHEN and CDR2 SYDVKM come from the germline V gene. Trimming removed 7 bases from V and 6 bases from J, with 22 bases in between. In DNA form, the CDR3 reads TGTGCCAGCACCTCTAGCCCCGGGACAACCGGCGAGCAGTACTTC. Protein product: CASTSSPGTTGEQYF.

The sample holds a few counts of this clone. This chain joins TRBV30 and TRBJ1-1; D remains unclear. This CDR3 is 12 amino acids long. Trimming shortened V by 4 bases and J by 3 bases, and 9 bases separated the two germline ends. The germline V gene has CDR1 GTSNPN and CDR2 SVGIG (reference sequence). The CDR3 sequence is CAWNLGYTEAFF. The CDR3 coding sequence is TGTGCCTGGAATCTCGGGTACACTGAAGCTTTCTTT.

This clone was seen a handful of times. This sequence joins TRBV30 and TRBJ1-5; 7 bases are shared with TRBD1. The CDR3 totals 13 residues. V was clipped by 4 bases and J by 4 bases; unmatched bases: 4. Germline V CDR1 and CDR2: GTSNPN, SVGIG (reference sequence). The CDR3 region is CAWTDRVNQPQHF. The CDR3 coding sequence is TGTGCCTGGACAGACAGGGTAAATCAGCCCCAGCATTTT.

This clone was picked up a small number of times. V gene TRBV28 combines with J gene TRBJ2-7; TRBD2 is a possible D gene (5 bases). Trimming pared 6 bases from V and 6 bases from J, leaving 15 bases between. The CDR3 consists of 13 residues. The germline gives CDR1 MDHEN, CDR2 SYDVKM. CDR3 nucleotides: TGTGCCAGCAGCGGGGTAGGGTTAGTCGAGCAGTACTTC. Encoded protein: CASSGVGLVEQYF.

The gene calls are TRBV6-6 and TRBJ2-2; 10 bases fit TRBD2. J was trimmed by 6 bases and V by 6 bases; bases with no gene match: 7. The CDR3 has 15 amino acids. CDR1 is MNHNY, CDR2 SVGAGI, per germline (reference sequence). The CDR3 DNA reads TGTGCCAGCAGCCCCGGGACTAGCGCTTCCGGGGAGCTGTTTTTT. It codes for CASSPGTSASGELFF.

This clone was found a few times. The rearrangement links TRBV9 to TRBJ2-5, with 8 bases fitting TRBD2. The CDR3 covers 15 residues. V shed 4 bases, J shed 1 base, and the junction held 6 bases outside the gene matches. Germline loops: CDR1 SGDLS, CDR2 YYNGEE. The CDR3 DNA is TGTGCCAGCAGCCTGAGCGGGGGACGCCAAGAGACCCAGTACTTC. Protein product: CASSLSGGRQETQYF.

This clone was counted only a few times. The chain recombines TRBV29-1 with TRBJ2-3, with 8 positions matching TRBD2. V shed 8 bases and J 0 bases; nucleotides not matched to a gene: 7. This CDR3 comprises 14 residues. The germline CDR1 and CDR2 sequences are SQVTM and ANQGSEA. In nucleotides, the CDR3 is TGCAGCCTGGCGGGGGGCCCCAGCACAGATACGCAGTATTTT. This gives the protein CSLAGGPSTDTQYF.

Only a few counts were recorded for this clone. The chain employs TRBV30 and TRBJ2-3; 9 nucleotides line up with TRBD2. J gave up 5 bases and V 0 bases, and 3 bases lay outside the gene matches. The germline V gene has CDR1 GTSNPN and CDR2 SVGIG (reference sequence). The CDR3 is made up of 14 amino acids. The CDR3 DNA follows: TGTGCCTGGAGTGTAAAAGCGGGAGGAGATACGCAGTATTTT. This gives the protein CAWSVKAGGDTQYF.

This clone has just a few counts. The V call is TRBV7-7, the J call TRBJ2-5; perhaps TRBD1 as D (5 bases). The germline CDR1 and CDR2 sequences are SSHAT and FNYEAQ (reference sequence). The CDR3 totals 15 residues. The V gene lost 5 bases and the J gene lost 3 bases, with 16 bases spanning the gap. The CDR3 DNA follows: TGTGCCAGCAGCGAGGCCTCAGGGTCGGAAGAGACCCAGTACTTC. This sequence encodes CASSEASGSEETQYF. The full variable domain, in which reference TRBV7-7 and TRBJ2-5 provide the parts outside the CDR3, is GAGVSQSPRYKVTKRGQDVTLRCDPISSHATLYWYQQALGQGPEFLTYFNYEAQPDKSGLPSDRFSAERPEGSISTLTIQRTEQRDSAMYRCASSEASGSEETQYFGPGTRLLVL.

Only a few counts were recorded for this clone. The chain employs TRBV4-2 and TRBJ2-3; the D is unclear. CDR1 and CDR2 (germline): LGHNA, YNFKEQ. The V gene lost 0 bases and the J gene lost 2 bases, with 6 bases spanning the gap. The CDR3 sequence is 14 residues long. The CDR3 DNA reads TGTGCCAGCAGCCAAGATCTAGACACAGATACGCAGTATTTT. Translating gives CASSQDLDTDTQYF.

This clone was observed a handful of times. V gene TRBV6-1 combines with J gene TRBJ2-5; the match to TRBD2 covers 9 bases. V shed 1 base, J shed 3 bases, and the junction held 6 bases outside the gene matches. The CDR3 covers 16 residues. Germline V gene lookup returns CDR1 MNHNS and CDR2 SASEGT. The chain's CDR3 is CASSEDPLAGKETQYF. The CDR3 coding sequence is TGTGCCAGCAGTGAAGATCCCCTAGCGGGAAAAGAGACCCAGTACTTC.

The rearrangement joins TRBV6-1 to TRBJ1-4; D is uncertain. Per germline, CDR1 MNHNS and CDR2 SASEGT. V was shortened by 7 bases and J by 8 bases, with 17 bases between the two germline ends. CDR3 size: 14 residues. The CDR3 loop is CASTLEQRREKLFF. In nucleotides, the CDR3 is TGTGCCAGCACCTTAGAGCAACGGAGGGAAAAACTGTTTTTT.

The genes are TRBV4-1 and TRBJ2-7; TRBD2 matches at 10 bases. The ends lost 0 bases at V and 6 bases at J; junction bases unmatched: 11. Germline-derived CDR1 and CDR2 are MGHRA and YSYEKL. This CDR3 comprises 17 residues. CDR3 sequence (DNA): TGCGCCAGCAGCCAAGATATGTCCAGCGGGAGGGCCCGCGAGCAGTACTTC. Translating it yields CASSQDMSSGRAREQYF.

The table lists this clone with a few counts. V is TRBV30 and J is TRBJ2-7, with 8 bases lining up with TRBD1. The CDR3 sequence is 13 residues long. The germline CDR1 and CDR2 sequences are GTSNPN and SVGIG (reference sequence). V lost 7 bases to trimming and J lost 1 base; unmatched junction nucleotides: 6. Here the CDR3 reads CAYDRGASYEQYF. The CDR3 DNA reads TGTGCCTATGACAGGGGTGCTTCCTACGAGCAGTACTTC.

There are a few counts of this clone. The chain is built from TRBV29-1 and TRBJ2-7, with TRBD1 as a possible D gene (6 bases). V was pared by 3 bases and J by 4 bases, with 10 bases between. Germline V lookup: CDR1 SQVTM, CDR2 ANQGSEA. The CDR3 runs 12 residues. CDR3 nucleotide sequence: TGCAGCGTTGACAGGGGCGGGTACGAGCAGTACTTC. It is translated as CSVDRGGYEQYF.

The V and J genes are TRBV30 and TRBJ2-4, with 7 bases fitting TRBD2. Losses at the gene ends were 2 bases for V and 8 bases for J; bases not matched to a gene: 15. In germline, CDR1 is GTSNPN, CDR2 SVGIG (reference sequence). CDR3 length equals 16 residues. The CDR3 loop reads CAWSLRVAGVRDIQYF. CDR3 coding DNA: TGTGCCTGGAGTTTGCGGGTTGCGGGAGTAAGGGACATTCAGTACTTC.

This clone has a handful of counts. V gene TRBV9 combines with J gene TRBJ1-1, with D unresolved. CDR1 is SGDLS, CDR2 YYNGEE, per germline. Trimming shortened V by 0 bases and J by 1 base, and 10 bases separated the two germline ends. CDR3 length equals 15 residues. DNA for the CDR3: TGTGCCAGCAGCGTAGGCGTACAGACGAACACTGAAGCTTTCTTT. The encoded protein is CASSVGVQTNTEAFF.

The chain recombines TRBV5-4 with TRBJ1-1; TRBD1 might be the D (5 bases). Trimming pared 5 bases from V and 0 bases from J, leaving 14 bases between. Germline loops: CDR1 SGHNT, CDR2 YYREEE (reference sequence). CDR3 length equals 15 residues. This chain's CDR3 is CASSRGRGVNTEAFF. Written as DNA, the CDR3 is TGTGCCAGCAGTCGAGGGAGGGGAGTGAACACTGAAGCTTTCTTT.